The clone carrying this T cell receptor beta chain was counted once. This specimen belongs to a study of metastatic and nonmetastatic thyroid tumors. Study-level information: Repertoires from malignant and benign thyroid patients were compared across blood and tumor or nodule tissue.

MiXCR reprocessed the PCR reads for TCRdb. Here the sample spans 6,600 or so clones, roughly 28% being singletons. The germline CDR1 and CDR2 sequences are SGHTA and FQGTGA. The CDR3 contains 16 residues. Trimming left V 6 bases short and J 2 bases short, with 19 bases between. No treatment of any kind had been given to any patient before thyroid surgery. Source material: adjacent normal tissue. The chain has TRBV7-3 and TRBJ1-1, with D perhaps matching TRBD1 (6 bases). This TCR derives from a female donor with papillary thyroid cancer or a benign thyroid nodule (not recorded which). Some clones in this sample may be carry-over from other donors' samples. For the CDR3, the DNA is TGTGCCAGCAGTGCCGAGGGGGGCAGCCTTAACACTGAAGCTTTCTTT. It encodes CASSAEGGSLNTEAFF.